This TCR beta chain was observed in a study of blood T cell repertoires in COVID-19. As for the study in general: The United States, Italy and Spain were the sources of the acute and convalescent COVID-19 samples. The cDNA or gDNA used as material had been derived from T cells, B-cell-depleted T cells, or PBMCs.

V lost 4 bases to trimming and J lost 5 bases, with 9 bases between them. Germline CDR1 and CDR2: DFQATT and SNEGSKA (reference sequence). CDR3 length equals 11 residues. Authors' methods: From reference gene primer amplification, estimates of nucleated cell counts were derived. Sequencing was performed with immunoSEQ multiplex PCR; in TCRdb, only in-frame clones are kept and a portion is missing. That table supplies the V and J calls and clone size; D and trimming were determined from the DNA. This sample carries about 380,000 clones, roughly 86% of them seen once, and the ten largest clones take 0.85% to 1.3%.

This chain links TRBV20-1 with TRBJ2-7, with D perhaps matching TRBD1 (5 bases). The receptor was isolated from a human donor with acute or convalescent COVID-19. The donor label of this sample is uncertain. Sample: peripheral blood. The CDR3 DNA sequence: TGCAGTGCTACCCAGGGTCACGAGCAGTACTTC. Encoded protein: CSATQGHEQYF.